What follows are 12 T cell receptor beta chains derived from one specimen sequenced in a study of T cell responses to AZD1222 COVID-19 vaccine. The protocol was immunoSEQ multiplex PCR, while the TCRdb copy is restricted to in-frame clones and leaves out a portion. The sample includes about 94,000 clones, less than 85% of them seen just once. The material was peripheral blood, obtained 28 days after the second AZD1222 dose. The receptors were sampled from an adult who received the AZD1222 COVID-19 vaccine.

V gene TRBV2 combines with J gene TRBJ1-2; 7 bases match TRBD1. This CDR3 has 14 amino acids. Germline CDR1 is SNHLY and CDR2 is FYNNEI. V was pared by 6 bases and J by 8 bases, with 12 bases of the junction left unmatched. This CDR3 reads CASSGRQGSEGYTF. The CDR3 region has the DNA TGTGCCAGCAGCGGTAGACAGGGTTCAGAGGGCTACACCTTC.

The V gene is TRBV7-9, the J gene TRBJ2-2; TRBD1 is a possible D gene (5 bases). Between the trimmed V and J ends, which lost 1 base and 2 bases, there was a span of 11 bases. In germline, CDR1 is SEHNR, CDR2 FQNEAQ (reference sequence). This CDR3 is built from 16 residues. This chain's CDR3 is CASSLVAGRNTGELFF. CDR3 in DNA: TGTGCCAGCAGCTTAGTAGCAGGGCGTAACACCGGGGAGCTGTTTTTT.

The DNA for the CDR3 is TGCAGTGCTGAGGTAGATACGCAGTATTTT. Translation: CSAEVDTQYF. V and J are TRBV20-1 and TRBJ2-3; D gene unclear. CDR3 length: 10 residues. CDR1 is DFQATT and CDR2 is SNEGSKA in the germline V gene (reference sequence). The V gene lost 5 bases and the J gene lost 5 bases, with 5 bases spanning the gap.

The gene calls are TRBV5-6 and TRBJ1-5; 7 nucleotides agree with TRBD1. V lost 1 base and J lost 6; bases outside the gene matches: 10. CDR3 length equals 16 residues. Germline V gives CDR1 SGHDT, CDR2 YYEEEE. CDR3 loop: CASSLRARGYGQPQHF. The DNA of the CDR3 is TGTGCCAGCAGCTTGCGGGCCAGGGGGTACGGTCAGCCCCAGCATTTT.

This sequence joins TRBV5-1 and TRBJ2-2, with D maybe TRBD1 (6 bases). The V gene lost 3 bases and the J gene lost 4 bases, with 10 bases spanning the gap. CDR3 length: 14 amino acids. CDR1 and CDR2 from the germline V gene are SGHRS and YFSETQ. CDR3 residues: CASSSHRATGELFF. Written as DNA, the CDR3 is TGCGCCAGCAGCTCTCACAGGGCCACCGGGGAGCTGTTTTTT.

V gene TRBV19 combines with J gene TRBJ1-5; D gene uncertain. This CDR3 contains 13 residues. V dropped 3 bases and J dropped 9 bases, with 12 bases sitting between them. Germline loops: CDR1 LNHDA, CDR2 SQIVND (reference sequence). The CDR3 sequence: CASSIASLRPQHF. The CDR3 DNA is TGTGCCAGTAGTATCGCCTCCCTAAGGCCCCAGCATTTT.

This chain joins TRBV4-2 and TRBJ1-2, with 7 bases aligning to TRBD1. The CDR3 consists of 17 residues. In germline, CDR1 is LGHNA, CDR2 YNFKEQ. V shed 1 base, J shed 0 bases, and the junction held 8 bases outside the gene matches. CDR3 DNA: TGTGCCAGCAGCCAAGGCCTAGGACAGGCCACTAACTATGGCTACACCTTC. Translating gives CASSQGLGQATNYGYTF.

This chain connects TRBV7-3 to TRBJ2-3; D is perhaps TRBD1 or TRBD2 (5 bases each). Germline V CDR1 and CDR2: SGHTA, FQGTGA. The CDR3 sequence is 13 residues long. V lost 2 bases and J 3 bases, leaving 6 bases between the germline ends. CDR3 amino acids: CASSLGGTDTQYF. The CDR3 bases are TGTGCCAGCAGCTTAGGGGGTACAGATACGCAGTATTTT. Full variable domain (missing parts from reference TRBV7-3 and TRBJ2-3): GAGVSQTPSNKVTEKGKYVELRCDPISGHTALYWYRQSLGQGPEFLIYFQGTGAADDSGLPNDRFFAVRPEGSVSTLKIQRTERGDSAVYLCASSLGGTDTQYFGPGTRLTVL.

This sequence joins TRBV20-1 and TRBJ1-4; possibly TRBD1 for D (6 bases). The germline CDR1 and CDR2 sequences are DFQATT and SNEGSKA (reference sequence). The CDR3 length is 11 residues. Trimming left V 5 bases short and J 8 bases short, with 9 bases between. The CDR3 nucleotides read TGCAGTGCTCTAACAGGGGAAAAACTGTTTTTT. It codes for CSALTGEKLFF.

This chain links TRBV29-1 with TRBJ2-6; no firm D call. Per germline, CDR1 SQVTM and CDR2 ANQGSEA. V lost 0 bases, J lost 3 bases, and 6 bases lay in between. The CDR3 is 14 amino acids. CDR3 sequence reads: CSVEEGRGANVLTF. CDR3 bases: TGCAGCGTTGAAGAAGGGCGTGGGGCCAACGTCCTGACTTTC.

CDR3 in DNA: TGTGCCAGCAGCTTAGGGGGTACTCTCTACGAGCAGTACTTC. Amino acids: CASSLGGTLYEQYF. The V call is TRBV7-2, the J call TRBJ2-7; D remains ambiguous. Trimming pared 1 base from V and 3 bases from J, leaving 10 bases between. CDR3 length: 14 residues. Germline V gene data show CDR1 as SGHTA and CDR2 as FQGNSA.

This chain uses TRBV11-2 with TRBJ2-5, with 8 bases matching TRBD2. J was trimmed by 2 bases and V by 3 bases; bases with no gene match: 5. CDR3 length: 15 amino acids. Germline V gene sequence: CDR1 SGHAT, CDR2 FQNNGV. The CDR3: CASSLGGGLQETQYF. The CDR3 DNA reads TGTGCCAGCAGCTTGGGCGGGGGGCTACAAGAGACCCAGTACTTC.